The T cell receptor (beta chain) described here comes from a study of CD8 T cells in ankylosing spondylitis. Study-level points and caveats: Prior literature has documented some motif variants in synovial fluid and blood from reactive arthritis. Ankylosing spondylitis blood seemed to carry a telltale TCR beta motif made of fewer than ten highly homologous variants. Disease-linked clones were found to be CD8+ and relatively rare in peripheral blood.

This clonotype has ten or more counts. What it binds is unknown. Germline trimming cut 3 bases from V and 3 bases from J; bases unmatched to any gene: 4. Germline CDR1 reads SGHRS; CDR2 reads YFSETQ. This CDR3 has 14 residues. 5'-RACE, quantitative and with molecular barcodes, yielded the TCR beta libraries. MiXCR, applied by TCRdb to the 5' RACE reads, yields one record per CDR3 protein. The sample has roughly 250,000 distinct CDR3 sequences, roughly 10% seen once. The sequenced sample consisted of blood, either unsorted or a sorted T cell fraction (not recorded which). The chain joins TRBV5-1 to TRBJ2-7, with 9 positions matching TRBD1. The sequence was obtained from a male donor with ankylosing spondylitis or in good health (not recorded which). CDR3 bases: TGCGCCAGCAGCTCCGGACAGGGGCTCTACGAGCAGTACTTC. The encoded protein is CASSSGQGLYEQYF. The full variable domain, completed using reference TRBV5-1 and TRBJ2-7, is KAGVTQTPRYLIKTRGQQVTLSCSPISGHRSVSWYQQTPGQGLQFLFEYFSETQRNKGNFPGRFSGRQFSNSRSEMNVSTLELGDSALYLCASSSGQGLYEQYFGPGTRLTVT.